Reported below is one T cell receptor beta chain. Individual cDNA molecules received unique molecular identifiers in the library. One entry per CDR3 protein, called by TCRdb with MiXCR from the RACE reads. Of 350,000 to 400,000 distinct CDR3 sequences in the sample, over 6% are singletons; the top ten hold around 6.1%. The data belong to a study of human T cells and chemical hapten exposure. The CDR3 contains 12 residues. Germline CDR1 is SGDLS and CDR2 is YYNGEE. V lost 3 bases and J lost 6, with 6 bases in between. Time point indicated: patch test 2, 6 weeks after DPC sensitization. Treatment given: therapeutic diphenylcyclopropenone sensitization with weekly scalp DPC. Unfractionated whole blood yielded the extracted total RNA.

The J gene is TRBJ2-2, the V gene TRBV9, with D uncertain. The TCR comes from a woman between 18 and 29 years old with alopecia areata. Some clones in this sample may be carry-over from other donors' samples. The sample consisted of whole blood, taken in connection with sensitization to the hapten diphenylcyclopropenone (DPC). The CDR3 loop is CASSAASGELFF. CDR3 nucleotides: TGTGCCAGCAGCGCGGCCTCCGGGGAGCTGTTTTTT.